The 20 T cell receptor beta chains below all came from one sample that was sequenced in a study of human T cells and chemical hapten exposure. MiXCR, applied by TCRdb to the RACE reads, yields one record per CDR3 protein. Of 50,000 to 65,000 distinct CDR3 sequences detected, 6.5% to 8.5% appear once; the ten largest clones hold around 1.6%. Sample time point: pre-sensitization, week 0. Stated treatment: therapeutic diphenylcyclopropenone sensitization with weekly scalp DPC. The material sequenced was whole blood, taken in connection with sensitization to the hapten diphenylcyclopropenone (DPC). All receptors come from a woman in her 30s with alopecia areata. Some clones in this sample may be carry-over from other donors' samples.

This clonotype has at least ten counts. V and J are TRBV5-1 and TRBJ2-5, with TRBD2 identical over 10 bases. The CDR3 extends over 15 amino acids. Looked up from germline, CDR1 is SGHRS and CDR2 is YFSETQ. The trim removed 3 bases at V and 4 bases at J, leaving 6 bases unmatched. The CDR3 region has the DNA TGCGCCAGCAGCTCTACTAGCGGGGTGGGAGAGACCCAGTACTTC. This sequence encodes CASSSTSGVGETQYF.

This clonotype has a count of ten or more. The chain combines TRBV7-9 with TRBJ1-1; D ambiguous. Deletions cut 1 base from V and 7 bases from J, with 10 bases between. Germline V gives CDR1 SEHNR, CDR2 FQNEAQ (reference sequence). The CDR3 length is 13 residues. CDR3 in DNA: TGTGCCAGCAGCTTAGGGGTGGCCATTGAAGCTTTCTTT. Amino acids: CASSLGVAIEAFF.

This clonotype was recorded many times. The chain employs TRBV10-3 and TRBJ1-5; the match to TRBD1 covers 9 bases. Trimming at V came to 2 bases and at J to 5 bases, leaving 4 bases not matched to a gene. The CDR3 spans 15 residues. CDR1 and CDR2 from the germline V gene are ENHRY and SYGVKD. CDR3 sequence: CAISEGTGPYQPQHF. DNA for the CDR3: TGTGCCATCAGTGAGGGGACAGGGCCGTATCAGCCCCAGCATTTT.

Ten or more counts support this clonotype. This chain joins TRBV3-1 and TRBJ2-1, with D maybe TRBD2 (5 bases). The V and J ends lost 2 bases and 9 bases respectively, with 17 bases between them. The germline gives CDR1 LGHDT, CDR2 YNNKEL (reference sequence). This CDR3 comprises 15 residues. CDR3 loop: CASSQFQPPSTEQFF. The DNA for the CDR3 is TGTGCCAGCAGCCAATTCCAGCCTCCTAGCACTGAGCAGTTCTTC.

In this sample, this clonotype turned up many times. The V and J genes are TRBV20-1 and TRBJ1-1; D is perhaps TRBD1 (5 bases). In germline, CDR1 is DFQATT, CDR2 SNEGSKA (reference sequence). The CDR3 totals 13 residues. V shed 5 bases and J shed 3 bases, with 13 bases lying between them. CDR3 protein: CSAPRGEYTEAFF. In nucleotides, the CDR3 is TGCAGTGCTCCCAGAGGGGAATACACTGAAGCTTTCTTT.

This clonotype was picked up many times. The chain couples TRBV2 to TRBJ2-6, with D tentatively TRBD1 (5 bases). Germline CDR1 is SNHLY and CDR2 is FYNNEI. The CDR3 has 15 amino acids. V was pared by 6 bases and J by 1 base, with 10 bases between. Written as DNA, the CDR3 is TGTGCCAGCAGCCAACAGGTGTCTGGGGCCAACGTCCTGACTTTC. This encodes CASSQQVSGANVLTF.

This clonotype was seen ten or more times. V and J are TRBV12-3 or TRBV12-4 and TRBJ1-3, with TRBD1 matching 9 bases. Trimming took 4 bases from V and 8 from J; bases not matched to a gene: 9. The CDR3 is 15 residues long. CDR3 in amino acids: CASSSQTGGIDTIYF. CDR3 sequence (DNA): TGTGCCAGCAGTTCCCAGACAGGGGGTATAGACACCATATATTTT.

At least ten counts were recorded for this clonotype. The rearrangement joins TRBV9 to TRBJ2-5, with D perhaps being TRBD1 or TRBD2 (5 bases each). This CDR3 spans 15 amino acids. Trimming shortened V by 0 bases and J by 2 bases, and 11 bases separated the two germline ends. Germline-derived CDR1 and CDR2 are SGDLS and YYNGEE. CDR3 in amino acids: CASSVAGTVQETQYF. In nucleotides, the CDR3 is TGTGCCAGCAGCGTAGCCGGGACGGTTCAAGAGACCCAGTACTTC. Complete variable domain (other parts from reference TRBV9 and TRBJ2-5): DSGVTQTPKHLITATGQRVTLRCSPRSGDLSVYWYQQSLDQGLQFLIQYYNGEERAKGNILERFSAQQFPDLHSELNLSSLELGDSALYFCASSVAGTVQETQYFGPGTRLLVL.

The chain combines TRBV5-1 with TRBJ2-7, with 8 nucleotides matching TRBD1. From germline, CDR1 is SGHRS and CDR2 YFSETQ. The CDR3 spans 17 residues. Trimming cost V 4 bases and J 3 bases; bases outside gene matches: 15. CDR3 loop: CASSRTFPTGAFYEQYF. DNA for the CDR3: TGCGCCAGCAGCCGAACTTTTCCGACAGGGGCCTTCTACGAGCAGTACTTC.

This clonotype was observed many times. J is TRBJ2-1 and V is TRBV3-1; D could derive from TRBD1 or TRBD2 (6 bases each). V was trimmed by 1 base and J by 5 bases, leaving 15 bases between them. This CDR3 has 16 amino acids. Germline assignment: CDR1 LGHDT and CDR2 YNNKEL (reference sequence). The CDR3 region is CASSQVLRGVDNEQFF. The CDR3, as DNA: TGTGCCAGCAGCCAAGTCCTGAGGGGGGTCGACAATGAGCAGTTCTTC.

In this sample, this clonotype turned up many times. V gene TRBV20-1 combines with J gene TRBJ2-1, with D unresolved. CDR1 and CDR2 (germline): DFQATT, SNEGSKA (reference sequence). The CDR3 covers 11 residues. Trimming cost V 6 bases and J 7 bases, with 10 bases left between them. CDR3 protein: CSALIGNEQFF. The CDR3 DNA follows: TGCAGTGCCCTAATTGGAAATGAGCAGTTCTTC.

In this sample, this clonotype turned up a few times. This sequence joins TRBV29-1 and TRBJ1-1, with D perhaps TRBD1 (6 bases). The CDR3 is 12 residues long. CDR1 is SQVTM, CDR2 ANQGSEA, per germline. The ends were cut back, 7 bases at V and 0 bases at J, with 9 bases in the middle. DNA of the CDR3: TGCAGCGGCAGGGACATGAACACTGAAGCTTTCTTT. Protein: CSGRDMNTEAFF.

Ten or more counts support this clonotype. V gene TRBV11-2 combines with J gene TRBJ1-1; D may be TRBD1 (6 bases). Deletions cut 5 bases from V and 7 bases from J, with 11 bases between. This CDR3 contains 12 residues. From germline, CDR1 is SGHAT and CDR2 FQNNGV. CDR3 sequence: CASSARTDEAFF. The DNA of the CDR3 is TGTGCCAGCAGCGCTCGGACAGATGAAGCTTTCTTT.

This clonotype was seen ten or more times. The V and J genes are TRBV3-1 and TRBJ2-4, with D perhaps matching TRBD1 (5 bases). Germline-derived CDR1 and CDR2 are LGHDT and YNNKEL (reference sequence). The CDR3 spans 18 residues. V was cut by 2 bases and J by 0 bases, with 17 bases left in between. Written as DNA, the CDR3 is TGTGCCAGCAGCCAATGGCAGGTTCTAGGGGTAGCCAAAAACATTCAGTACTTC. As protein: CASSQWQVLGVAKNIQYF.

This clonotype was seen many times. The chain couples TRBV12-3 or TRBV12-4 to TRBJ2-1; possibly TRBD1 for D (7 bases). V lost 4 bases and J 5 bases, leaving 12 bases between the germline ends. The length of the CDR3 is 14 residues. CDR3 coding DNA: TGTGCCAGCAGTTCCAGGGGGGTTGACAATGAGCAGTTCTTC. This gives the protein CASSSRGVDNEQFF.

This clonotype was counted many times. The chain joins TRBV12-3 or TRBV12-4 to TRBJ2-3; D not resolved. With 8 bases removed from V and 6 bases from J, the gap between germline ends came to 24 bases. CDR3 size: 16 residues. The DNA of the CDR3 is TGTGCCAGCCGGACCAAGGGCGGCCGCAATGGGGATACGCAGTATTTT. It specifies CASRTKGGRNGDTQYF.

This clonotype was seen repeatedly, ten times or more. The rearrangement joins TRBV5-1 to TRBJ2-3; TRBD1 agrees at 8 bases. Germline loops: CDR1 SGHRS, CDR2 YFSETQ. This CDR3 has 15 residues. The V gene end was trimmed by 4 bases and the J gene end by 4 bases; junction bases not matched to a gene: 8. CDR3: CASSPGGAVPDTQYF. Written as DNA, the CDR3 is TGCGCCAGCAGCCCAGGGGGCGCGGTCCCAGATACGCAGTATTTT. Full variable domain (missing parts from reference TRBV5-1 and TRBJ2-3): KAGVTQTPRYLIKTRGQQVTLSCSPISGHRSVSWYQQTPGQGLQFLFEYFSETQRNKGNFPGRFSGRQFSNSRSEMNVSTLELGDSALYLCASSPGGAVPDTQYFGPGTRLTVL.

This clonotype has a handful of counts. The chain links TRBV6-5 to TRBJ1-5; D not resolved. The CDR3 sequence is 17 residues long. Germline values: CDR1 MNHEY, CDR2 SVGAGI. V was shortened by 5 bases and J by 6 bases, with 23 bases between the two germline ends. The CDR3 bases are TGTGCCAGCAGTCCGTCCGCAGCCTGGGTGGCGGTTCAGCCCCAGCATTTT. It specifies CASSPSAAWVAVQPQHF.

This clonotype was seen repeatedly, ten times or more. The chain joins TRBV2 to TRBJ1-6; D might be TRBD1 (6 bases). This CDR3 region has 14 residues. Looked up from germline, CDR1 is SNHLY and CDR2 is FYNNEI. The V end was cut by 6 bases, the J end by 9 bases, with 15 bases between. Here the CDR3 reads CASRISGGISPLHF. The CDR3 DNA reads as TGTGCCAGCAGAATCTCTGGGGGCATTTCACCCCTCCACTTT.

This clonotype was detected only a few times. The genes are TRBV20-1 and TRBJ1-1; the match to TRBD1 covers 9 bases. V shed 4 bases and J 1 base; nucleotides not matched to a gene: 7. This CDR3 region has 15 residues. CDR1 is DFQATT, CDR2 SNEGSKA, per germline (reference sequence). The CDR3 loop reads CSAIPGTGSNTEAFF. CDR3 nucleotide sequence: TGCAGTGCTATACCCGGGACAGGGTCGAACACTGAAGCTTTCTTT.